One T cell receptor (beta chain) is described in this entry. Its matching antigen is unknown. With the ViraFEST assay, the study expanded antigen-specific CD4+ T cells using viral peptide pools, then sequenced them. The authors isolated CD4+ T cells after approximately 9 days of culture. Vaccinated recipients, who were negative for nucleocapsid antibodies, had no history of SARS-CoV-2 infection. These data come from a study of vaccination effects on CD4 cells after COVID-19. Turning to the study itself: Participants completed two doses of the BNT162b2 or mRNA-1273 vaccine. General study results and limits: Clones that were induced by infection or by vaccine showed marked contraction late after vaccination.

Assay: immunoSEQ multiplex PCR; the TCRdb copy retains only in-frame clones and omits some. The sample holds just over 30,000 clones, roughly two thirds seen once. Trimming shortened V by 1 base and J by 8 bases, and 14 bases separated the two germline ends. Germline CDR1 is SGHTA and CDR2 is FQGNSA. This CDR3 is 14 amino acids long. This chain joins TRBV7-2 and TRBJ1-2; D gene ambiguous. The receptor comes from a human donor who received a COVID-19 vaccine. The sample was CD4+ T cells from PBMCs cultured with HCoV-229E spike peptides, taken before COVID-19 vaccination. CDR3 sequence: CASSLGEKSGGYTF. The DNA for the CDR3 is TGTGCCAGCAGCTTAGGCGAGAAGTCCGGGGGCTACACCTTC.